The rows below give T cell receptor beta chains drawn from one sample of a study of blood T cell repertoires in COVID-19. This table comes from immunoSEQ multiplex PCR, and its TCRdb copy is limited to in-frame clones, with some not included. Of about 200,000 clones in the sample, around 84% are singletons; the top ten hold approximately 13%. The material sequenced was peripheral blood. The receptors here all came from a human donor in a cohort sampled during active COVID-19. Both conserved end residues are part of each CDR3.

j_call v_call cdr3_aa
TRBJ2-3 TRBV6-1 CASSEGWWRGTDTQYF
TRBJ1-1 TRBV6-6 CASSYGRRSVTEAFF
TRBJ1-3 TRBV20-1 CSARYGNTIYF
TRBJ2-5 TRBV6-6 CASKPTGQETQYF
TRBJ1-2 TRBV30 CAWSTGGISGYTF
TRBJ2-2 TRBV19 CASSILGELFF
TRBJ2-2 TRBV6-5 CASSSRTGSGELFF
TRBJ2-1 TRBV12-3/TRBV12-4 CASGRASENEQFF
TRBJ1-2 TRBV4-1 CASSQVSLLNYGYTF
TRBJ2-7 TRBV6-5 CASSYSPGQGYEQYF
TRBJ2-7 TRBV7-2 CASSGGPSSYEQYF